This entry lists 5 T cell receptor beta chains sequenced from one sample in a study of blood T cell repertoires in COVID-19. Sequencing used immunoSEQ multiplex PCR; TCRdb keeps in-frame clones, though not all of them. This sample carries about 360,000 clones, about 89% of them seen once, and the ten largest clones take roughly 1.9%. Sequenced sample: PBMCs or T cells enriched from blood (not recorded which). These receptors were collected from a man between 35 and 55 years old in a cohort exposed to, infected with or recovered from COVID-19 (not recorded which).

The CDR3 DNA reads TGTGCCAGCTGGAACAGGGTGGGTGGGACTGAAGCTTTCTTT. Translating gives CASWNRVGGTEAFF. The rearrangement links TRBV28 to TRBJ1-1; D may be TRBD1 (6 bases). Germline CDR1 reads MDHEN; CDR2 reads SYDVKM. The CDR3 runs 14 residues. With 8 bases removed from V and 5 bases from J, the gap between germline ends came to 18 bases.

V usage is TRBV27 and J usage is TRBJ2-1, with 8 bases lining up with TRBD1. The ends lost 3 bases at V and 7 bases at J; junction bases unmatched: 8. The CDR3 spans 15 residues. The germline CDR1 and CDR2 sequences are MNHEY and SMNVEV (reference sequence). The DNA for the CDR3 is TGTGCCAGCAGTTTGGGACAGGCCTGGCCTAATGAGCAGTTCTTC. It encodes CASSLGQAWPNEQFF.

This rearrangement joins TRBV28 to TRBJ1-2; D ambiguous. The ends were cut back, 5 bases at V and 8 bases at J, with 21 bases in the middle. Germline V gene data show CDR1 as MDHEN and CDR2 as SYDVKM. The CDR3 consists of 15 residues. CDR3 nucleotides: TGTGCCAGCAGTATTAATTTCGTGGGCCCAATAGGCTACACCTTC. It is translated as CASSINFVGPIGYTF.

The V call is TRBV30, the J call TRBJ1-4; 7 bases are a match to TRBD1. After removal of 8 bases from V and 3 bases from J, the junction contained 3 bases not matched to a gene. CDR1 is GTSNPN, CDR2 SVGIG, per germline (reference sequence). The CDR3 has 12 residues. The CDR3 region is CAAQGANEKLFF. The CDR3 DNA reads as TGTGCCGCCCAGGGGGCTAATGAAAAACTGTTTTTT.

This chain joins TRBV27 and TRBJ2-1; 11 nucleotides agree with TRBD2. V lost 6 bases, J lost 7 bases, and 5 bases stayed unmatched. CDR3 length: 14 amino acids. Germline V CDR1 and CDR2: MNHEY, SMNVEV (reference sequence). CDR3 sequence reads: CASRRLAGFNEQFF. CDR3 nucleotide sequence: TGTGCCAGCAGGAGACTAGCGGGATTTAATGAGCAGTTCTTC.